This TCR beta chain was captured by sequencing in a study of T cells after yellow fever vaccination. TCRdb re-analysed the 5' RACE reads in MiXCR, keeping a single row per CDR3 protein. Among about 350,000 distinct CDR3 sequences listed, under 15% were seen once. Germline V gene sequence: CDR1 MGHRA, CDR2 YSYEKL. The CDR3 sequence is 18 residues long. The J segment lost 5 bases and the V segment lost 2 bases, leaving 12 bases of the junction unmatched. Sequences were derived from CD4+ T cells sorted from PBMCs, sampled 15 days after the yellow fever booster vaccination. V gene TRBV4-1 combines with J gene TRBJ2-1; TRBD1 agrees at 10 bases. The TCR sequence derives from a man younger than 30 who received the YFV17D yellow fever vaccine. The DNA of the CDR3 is TGCGCCAGCAGCCAAACACACCTCCCGGGACAGGGGAACAATGAGCAGTTCTTC. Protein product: CASSQTHLPGQGNNEQFF.